Listed below are T cell receptor beta chains from one sample, sequenced in a study of early T cells in non-severe SARS-CoV-2 infection. TCRdb ran MiXCR on the 5' RACE reads and lists one entry per CDR3 protein. The table records fewer than 85,000 distinct CDR3 sequences, roughly 12% of them present only once. Specimen: whole blood, collected at baseline. The receptors come from an adult who was a healthcare worker with PCR-confirmed SARS-CoV-2 infection or an uninfected control (not recorded which). Each CDR3 is given without its conserved first and last residue. A D gene is named only where the DNA matches it firmly.

12 TRBJ1-2 NA TRBV5-1 ASSLVINSYGYT
14 TRBJ1-6 NA TRBV7-9 ASSPNLRGANSPLH
12 TRBJ2-1 TRBD1 TRBV5-1 ASSRDRASDEQF
13 TRBJ2-4 NA TRBV28 ASSLVEGTSGIQY
13 TRBJ1-4 NA TRBV19 ASSPRLGGSEKLF
13 TRBJ2-3 TRBD1 TRBV9 ASSADRTRSDTQY
12 TRBJ1-2 NA TRBV12-3/TRBV12-4 ASSLAGGNYGYT
11 TRBJ2-7 TRBD1 TRBV12-3/TRBV12-4 ARLGDRNYEQY
11 TRBJ2-5 TRBD1 TRBV7-9 ATRTGYVETQY
11 TRBJ2-7 TRBD1 TRBV20-1 SARRGPSGEQY
13 TRBJ1-6 NA TRBV7-9 ASSPPGPRGSPLH
11 TRBJ1-1 TRBD1 TRBV7-2 ASSLTGSTEAF
13 TRBJ2-5 NA TRBV11-2 ASSPTVGGPETQY
13 TRBJ2-3 NA TRBV6-2/TRBV6-3 ASSLGGSGADTQY
17 TRBJ2-1 NA TRBV6-2/TRBV6-3 ASSFARRTYIPAFNEQF
14 TRBJ2-3 NA TRBV5-1 ASSLAVASSTDTQY
14 TRBJ2-1 TRBD2 TRBV12-3/TRBV12-4 ASNKRGLASDNEQF
12 TRBJ2-5 NA TRBV7-3 ASSLSPRGETQY
13 TRBJ2-3 NA TRBV25-1 ASSEWGDGTDTQY
14 TRBJ2-2 NA TRBV11-2 ASSLVAALNTGELF
11 TRBJ2-5 NA TRBV11-2 ASRAAGIQTQY
16 TRBJ1-5 TRBD1 TRBV7-9 ASSLAGTGLGRNQPQH
13 TRBJ1-5 TRBD1 TRBV19 ASSPRDSSNQPQH
14 TRBJ2-1 TRBD1 TRBV3-1 ASSVSLRTGGNEQF
13 TRBJ2-6 NA TRBV9 ASSALIPGANVLT
14 TRBJ1-1 NA TRBV20-1 SARVRGTGKTGKAF
12 TRBJ1-5 NA TRBV7-9 ASSYGGLEQPQH
13 TRBJ2-7 NA TRBV7-2 ASSLWAGPSYEQY
14 TRBJ2-2 NA TRBV7-2 ASSPAGASNTGELF
14 TRBJ1-3 TRBD1 TRBV6-5 ASSTWGGQAENTIY
14 TRBJ2-2 TRBD2 TRBV11-2 ASSLWRGTNTGELF
9 TRBJ2-7 NA TRBV29-1 SVQWGYEQY
13 TRBJ2-7 TRBD1 TRBV7-8 ASSVRTGWSYEQY
10 TRBJ1-1 NA TRBV20-1 SARVSHTEAF
12 TRBJ1-1 TRBD1 TRBV29-1 KGTPGTGGTEAF
13 TRBJ2-1 NA TRBV5-1 ASSFLAGANNEQF
12 TRBJ2-3 NA TRBV6-2/TRBV6-3 ASSLAASTDTQY
12 TRBJ1-1 NA TRBV2 ASRVDTGGTEAF
12 TRBJ2-7 TRBD2 TRBV3-1 ASSQGFRLAGLY
13 TRBJ2-7 NA TRBV12-3/TRBV12-4 ASSPLIGVGYEQY
14 TRBJ2-3 NA TRBV7-9 ASSSPTGFGTDTQY
10 TRBJ2-7 NA TRBV7-2 ASSLLGGEQY
12 TRBJ2-2 NA TRBV10-3 ATLGQGGSGELF